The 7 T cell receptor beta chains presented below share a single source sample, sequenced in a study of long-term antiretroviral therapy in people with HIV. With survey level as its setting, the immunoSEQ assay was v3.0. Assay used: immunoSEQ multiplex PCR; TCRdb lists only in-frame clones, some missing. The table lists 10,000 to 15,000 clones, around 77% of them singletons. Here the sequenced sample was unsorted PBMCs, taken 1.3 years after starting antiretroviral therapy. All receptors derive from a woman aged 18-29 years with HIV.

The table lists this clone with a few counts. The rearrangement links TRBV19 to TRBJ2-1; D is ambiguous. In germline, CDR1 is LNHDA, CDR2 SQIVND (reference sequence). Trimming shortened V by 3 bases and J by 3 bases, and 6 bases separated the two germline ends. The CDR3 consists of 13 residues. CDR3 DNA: TGTGCCAGTAGTATCTCACTCTACAATGAGCAGTTCTTC. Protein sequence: CASSISLYNEQFF.

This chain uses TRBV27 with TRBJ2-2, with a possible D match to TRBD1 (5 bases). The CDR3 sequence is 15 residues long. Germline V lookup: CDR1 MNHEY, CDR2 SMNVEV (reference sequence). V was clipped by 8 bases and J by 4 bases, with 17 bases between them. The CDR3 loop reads CASSRLGPGTGELFF. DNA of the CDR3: TGTGCCAGCTCTAGGTTGGGGCCCGGCACCGGGGAGCTGTTTTTT.

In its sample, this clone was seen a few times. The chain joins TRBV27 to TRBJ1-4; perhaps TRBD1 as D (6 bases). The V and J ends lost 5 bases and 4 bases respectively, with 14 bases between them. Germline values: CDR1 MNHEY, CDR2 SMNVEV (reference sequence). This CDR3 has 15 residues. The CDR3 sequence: CASSTSGHGNEKLFF. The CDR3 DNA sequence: TGTGCCAGCAGTACCTCGGGACACGGTAATGAAAAACTGTTTTTT.

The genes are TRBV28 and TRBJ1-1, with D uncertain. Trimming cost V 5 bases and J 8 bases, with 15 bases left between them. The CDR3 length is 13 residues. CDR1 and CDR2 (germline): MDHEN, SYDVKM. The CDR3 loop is CASSALGSSEAFF. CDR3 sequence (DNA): TGTGCCAGCAGTGCGCTTGGGTCTTCGGAAGCTTTCTTT.

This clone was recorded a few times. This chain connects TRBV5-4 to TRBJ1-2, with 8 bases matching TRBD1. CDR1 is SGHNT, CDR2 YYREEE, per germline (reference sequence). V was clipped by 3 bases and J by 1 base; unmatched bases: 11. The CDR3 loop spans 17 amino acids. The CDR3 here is CASSSQEQGGLNYGYTF. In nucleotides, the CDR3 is TGTGCCAGCAGCTCCCAGGAACAGGGGGGCCTTAACTATGGCTACACCTTC.

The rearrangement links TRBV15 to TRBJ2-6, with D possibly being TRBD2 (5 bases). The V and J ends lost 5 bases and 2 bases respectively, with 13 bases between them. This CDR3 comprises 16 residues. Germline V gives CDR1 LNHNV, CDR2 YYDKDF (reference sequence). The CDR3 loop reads CATSSTRTAGANVLTF. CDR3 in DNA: TGTGCCACCAGCTCAACTAGGACCGCTGGGGCCAACGTCCTGACTTTC.

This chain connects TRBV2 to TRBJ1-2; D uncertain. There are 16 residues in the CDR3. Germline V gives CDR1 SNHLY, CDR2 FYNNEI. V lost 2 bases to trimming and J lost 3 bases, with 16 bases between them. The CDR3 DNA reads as TGTGCCAGCAGTGAATCCCCCGTCGGAGGCGACTATGGCTACACCTTC. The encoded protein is CASSESPVGGDYGYTF. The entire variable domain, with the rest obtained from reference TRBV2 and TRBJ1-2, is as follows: EPEVTQTPSHQVTQMGQEVILRCVPISNHLYFYWYRQILGQKVEFLVSFYNNEISEKSEIFDDQFSVERPDGSNFTLKIRSTKLEDSAMYFCASSESPVGGDYGYTFGSGTRLTVV.